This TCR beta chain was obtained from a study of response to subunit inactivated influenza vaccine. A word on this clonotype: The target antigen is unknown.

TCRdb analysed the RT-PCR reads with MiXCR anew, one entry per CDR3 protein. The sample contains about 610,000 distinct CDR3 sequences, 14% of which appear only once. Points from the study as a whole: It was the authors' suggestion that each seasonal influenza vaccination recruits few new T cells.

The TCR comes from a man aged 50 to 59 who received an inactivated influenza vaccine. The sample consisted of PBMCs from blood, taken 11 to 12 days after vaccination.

The CDR3 sequence: CASSYSTSGDTWYF. The CDR3 nucleotides read TGTGCCAGCAGTTACTCGACTAGCGGGGATACGTGGTATTTT. The V call is TRBV6-5, the J call TRBJ2-3; 11 nucleotides line up with TRBD2. After removal of 0 bases from V and 14 bases from J, the junction contained 7 bases not matched to a gene. The CDR3 consists of 14 residues. Germline-derived CDR1 and CDR2 are MNHEY and SVGAGI.